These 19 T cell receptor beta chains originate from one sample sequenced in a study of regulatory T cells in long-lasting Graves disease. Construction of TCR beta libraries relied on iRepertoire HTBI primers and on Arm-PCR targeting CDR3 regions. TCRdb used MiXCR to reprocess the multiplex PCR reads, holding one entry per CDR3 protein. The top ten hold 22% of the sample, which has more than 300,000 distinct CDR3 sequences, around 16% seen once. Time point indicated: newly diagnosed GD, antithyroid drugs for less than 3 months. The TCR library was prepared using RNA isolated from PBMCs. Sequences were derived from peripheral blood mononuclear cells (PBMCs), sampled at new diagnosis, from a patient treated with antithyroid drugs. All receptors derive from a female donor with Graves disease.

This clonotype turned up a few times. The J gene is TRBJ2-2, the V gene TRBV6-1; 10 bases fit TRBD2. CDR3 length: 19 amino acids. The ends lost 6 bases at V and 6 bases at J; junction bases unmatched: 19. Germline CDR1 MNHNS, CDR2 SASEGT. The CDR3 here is CASRIPSGLAGVGPGELFF. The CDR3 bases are TGTGCCAGCAGAATACCTTCGGGGCTAGCGGGAGTAGGCCCCGGGGAGCTGTTTTTT.

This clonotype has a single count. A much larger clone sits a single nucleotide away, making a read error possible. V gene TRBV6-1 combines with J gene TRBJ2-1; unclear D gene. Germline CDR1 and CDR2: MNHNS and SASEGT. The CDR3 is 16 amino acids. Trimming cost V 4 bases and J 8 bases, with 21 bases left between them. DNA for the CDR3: TGTGCCAGCAGTGGAGCGCCCGCGGATTTCGCGGATGAGCAGTTCTTC. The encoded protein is CASSGAPADFADEQFF.

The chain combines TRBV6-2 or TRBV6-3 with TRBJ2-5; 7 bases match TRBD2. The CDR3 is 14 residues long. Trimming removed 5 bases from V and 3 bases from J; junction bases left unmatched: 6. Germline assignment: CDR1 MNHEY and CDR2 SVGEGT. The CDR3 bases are TGTGCCAGCAGTGAAGGAGGGAGGGAAGAGACCCAGTACTTC. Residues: CASSEGGREETQYF.

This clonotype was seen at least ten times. CDR3 DNA sequence: TGTGCCAGCAGCCAAGACACCCAGTTAGGGAGCTCCTACAATGAGCAGTTCTTC. Encoded protein: CASSQDTQLGSSYNEQFF. V and J are TRBV3-1 and TRBJ2-1, with D possibly matching TRBD2 (5 bases). The CDR3 extends over 18 amino acids. Germline values: CDR1 LGHDT, CDR2 YNNKEL (reference sequence). Trimming pared 0 bases from V and 0 bases from J, leaving 15 bases between.

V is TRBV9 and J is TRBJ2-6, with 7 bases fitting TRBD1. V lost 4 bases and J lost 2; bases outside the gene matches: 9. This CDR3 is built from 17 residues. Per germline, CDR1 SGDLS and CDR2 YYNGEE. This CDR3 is CASSPRDRDPGANVLTF. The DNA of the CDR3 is TGTGCCAGCAGCCCCCGGGACAGAGACCCTGGGGCCAACGTCCTGACTTTC.

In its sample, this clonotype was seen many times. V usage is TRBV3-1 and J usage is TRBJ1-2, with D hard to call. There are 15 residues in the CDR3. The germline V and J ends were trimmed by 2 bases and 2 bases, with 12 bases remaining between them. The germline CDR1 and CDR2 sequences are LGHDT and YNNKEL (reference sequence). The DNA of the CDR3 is TGTGCCAGCAGCCAACAACACAAAACCAACTATGGCTACACCTTC. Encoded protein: CASSQQHKTNYGYTF.

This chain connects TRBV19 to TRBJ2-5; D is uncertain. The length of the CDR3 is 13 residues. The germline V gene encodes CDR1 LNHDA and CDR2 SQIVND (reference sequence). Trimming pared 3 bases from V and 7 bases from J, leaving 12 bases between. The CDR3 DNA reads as TGTGCCAGTAGTATTGACCTTCGTAGGACCCAGTACTTC. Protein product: CASSIDLRRTQYF. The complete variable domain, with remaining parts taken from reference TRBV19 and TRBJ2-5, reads DGGITQSPKYLFRKEGQNVTLSCEQNLNHDAMYWYRQDPGQGLRLIYYSQIVNDFQKGDIAEGYSVSREKKESFPLTVTSAQKNPTAFYLCASSIDLRRTQYFGPGTRLLVL.

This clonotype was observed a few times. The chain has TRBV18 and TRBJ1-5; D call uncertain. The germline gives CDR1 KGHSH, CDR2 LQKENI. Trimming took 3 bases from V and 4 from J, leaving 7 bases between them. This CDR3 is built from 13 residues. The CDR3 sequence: CASSPDWNQPQHF. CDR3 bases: TGTGCCAGCTCACCTGACTGGAATCAGCCCCAGCATTTT.

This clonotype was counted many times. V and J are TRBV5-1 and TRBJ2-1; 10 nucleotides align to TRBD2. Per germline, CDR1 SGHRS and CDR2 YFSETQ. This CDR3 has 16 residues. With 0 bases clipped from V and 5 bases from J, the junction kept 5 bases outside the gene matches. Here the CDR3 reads CASSLAGTSVHNEQFF. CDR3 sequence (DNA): TGCGCCAGCAGCTTGGCAGGGACTAGCGTCCACAATGAGCAGTTCTTC.

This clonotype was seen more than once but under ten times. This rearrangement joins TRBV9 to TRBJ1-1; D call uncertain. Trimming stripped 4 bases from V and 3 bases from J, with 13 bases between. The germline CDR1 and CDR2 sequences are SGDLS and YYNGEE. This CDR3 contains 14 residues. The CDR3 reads CASSPNSGDTEAFF. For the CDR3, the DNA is TGTGCCAGCAGCCCAAACAGTGGGGACACTGAAGCTTTCTTT.

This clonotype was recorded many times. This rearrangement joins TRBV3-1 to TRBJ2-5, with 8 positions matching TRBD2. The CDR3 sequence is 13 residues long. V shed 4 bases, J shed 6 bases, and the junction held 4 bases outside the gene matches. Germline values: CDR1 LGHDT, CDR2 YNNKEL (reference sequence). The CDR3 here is CASSRVAGKTQYF. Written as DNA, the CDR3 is TGTGCCAGCAGCCGAGTAGCGGGAAAGACCCAGTACTTC.

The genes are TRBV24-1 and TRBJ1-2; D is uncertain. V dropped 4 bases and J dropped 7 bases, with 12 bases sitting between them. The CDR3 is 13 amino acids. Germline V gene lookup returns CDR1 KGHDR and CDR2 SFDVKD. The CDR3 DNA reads TGTGCCACCAGTGACCCACTAAGAGGTGGCTACACCTTC. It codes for CATSDPLRGGYTF.

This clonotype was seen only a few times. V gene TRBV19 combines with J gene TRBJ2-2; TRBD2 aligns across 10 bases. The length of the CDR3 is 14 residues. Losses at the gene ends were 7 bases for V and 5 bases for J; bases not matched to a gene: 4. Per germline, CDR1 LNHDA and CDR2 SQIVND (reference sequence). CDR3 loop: CASKPGLATGELFF. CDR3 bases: TGTGCCAGTAAACCGGGACTAGCGACCGGGGAGCTGTTTTTT.

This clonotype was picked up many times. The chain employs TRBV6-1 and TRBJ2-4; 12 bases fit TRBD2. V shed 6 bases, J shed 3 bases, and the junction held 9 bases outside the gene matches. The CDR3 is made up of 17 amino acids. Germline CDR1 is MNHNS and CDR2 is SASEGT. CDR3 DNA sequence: TGTGCCAGCAGCGACGACGGGACTAGCGGGTTCAAAAACATTCAGTACTTC. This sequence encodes CASSDDGTSGFKNIQYF.

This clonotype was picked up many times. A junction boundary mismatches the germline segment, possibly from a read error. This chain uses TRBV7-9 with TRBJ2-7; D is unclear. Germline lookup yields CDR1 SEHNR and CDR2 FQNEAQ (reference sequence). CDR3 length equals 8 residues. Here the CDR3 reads CASPNWVF. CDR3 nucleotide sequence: TGTGCCAGTCCAAATTGGGTCTTC.

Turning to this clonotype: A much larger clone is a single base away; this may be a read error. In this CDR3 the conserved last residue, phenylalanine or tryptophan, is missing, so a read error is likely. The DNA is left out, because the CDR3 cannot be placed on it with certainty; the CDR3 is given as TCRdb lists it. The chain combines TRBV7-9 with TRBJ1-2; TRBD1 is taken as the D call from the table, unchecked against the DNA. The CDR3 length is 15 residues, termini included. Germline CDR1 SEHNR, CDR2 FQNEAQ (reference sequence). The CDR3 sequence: CASSFRPGAQGGCTL.

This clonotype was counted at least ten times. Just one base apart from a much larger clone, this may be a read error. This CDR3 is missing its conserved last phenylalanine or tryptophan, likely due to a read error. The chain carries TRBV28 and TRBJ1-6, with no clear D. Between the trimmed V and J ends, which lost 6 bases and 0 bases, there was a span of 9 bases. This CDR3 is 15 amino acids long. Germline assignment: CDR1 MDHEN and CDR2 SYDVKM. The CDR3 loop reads CASRPSSSYNSPLHL. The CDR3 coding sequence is TGTGCCAGCAGGCCGAGTAGCTCCTATAATTCACCCCTCCACCTT.

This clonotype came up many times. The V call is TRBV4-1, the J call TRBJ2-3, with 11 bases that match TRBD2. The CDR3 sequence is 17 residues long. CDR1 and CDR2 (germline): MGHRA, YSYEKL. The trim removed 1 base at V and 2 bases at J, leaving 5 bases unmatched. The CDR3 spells CASSQGLAGGPTDTQYF. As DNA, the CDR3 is TGCGCCAGCAGCCAAGGGCTAGCGGGAGGCCCCACAGATACGCAGTATTTT.

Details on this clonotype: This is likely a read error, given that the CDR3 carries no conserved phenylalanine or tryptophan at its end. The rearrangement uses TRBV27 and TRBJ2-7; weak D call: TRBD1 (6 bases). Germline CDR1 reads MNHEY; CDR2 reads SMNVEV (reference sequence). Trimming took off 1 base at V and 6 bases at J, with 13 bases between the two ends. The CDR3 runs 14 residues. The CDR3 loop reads CASSLLPGVREQYL. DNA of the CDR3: TGTGCCAGCAGTTTATTACCAGGGGTGCGCGAGCAGTACCTC.